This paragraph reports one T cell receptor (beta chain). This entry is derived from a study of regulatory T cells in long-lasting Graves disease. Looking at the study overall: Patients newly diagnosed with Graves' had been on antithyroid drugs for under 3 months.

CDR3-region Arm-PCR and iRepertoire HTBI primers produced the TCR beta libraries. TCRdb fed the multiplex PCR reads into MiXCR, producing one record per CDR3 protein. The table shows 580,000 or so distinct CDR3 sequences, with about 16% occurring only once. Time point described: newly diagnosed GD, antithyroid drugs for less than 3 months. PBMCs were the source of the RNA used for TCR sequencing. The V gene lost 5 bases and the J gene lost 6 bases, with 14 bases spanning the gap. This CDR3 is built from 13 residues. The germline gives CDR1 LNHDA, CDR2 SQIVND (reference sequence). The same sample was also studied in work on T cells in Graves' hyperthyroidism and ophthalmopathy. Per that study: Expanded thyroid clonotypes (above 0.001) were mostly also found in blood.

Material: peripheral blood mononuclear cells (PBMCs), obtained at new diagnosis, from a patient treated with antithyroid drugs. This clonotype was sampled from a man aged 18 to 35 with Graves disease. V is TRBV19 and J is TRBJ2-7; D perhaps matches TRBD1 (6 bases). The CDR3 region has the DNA TGTGCCAGTAGTCCCCCAACAGGGATCGAGCAGTACTTC. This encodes CASSPPTGIEQYF.